Presented here are 16 T cell receptor beta chains from one specimen sequenced in a study of PD-1 blockade in classical Hodgkin lymphoma. Every one of the patients relapsed after autologous stem cell transplantation (brentuximab vedotin exposure was variable). Researchers report purifying CD4+ T cells from thawed PBMCs by magnetic negative selection. Produced via immunoSEQ multiplex PCR; TCRdb's table is partial and in-frame only. The repertoire holds some 35,000 clones, with around 90% as singletons. The source material was CD4+ T cells from blood, sampled at baseline. The receptors derive from a human donor with classical Hodgkin lymphoma.

The chain joins TRBV5-1 to TRBJ1-1; 7 bases match TRBD1. The V segment lost 4 bases and the J segment 1 base; nucleotides outside the gene matches: 7. This CDR3 is 15 amino acids long. CDR1 and CDR2 from the germline V gene are SGHRS and YFSETQ. CDR3: CASSVATGANTEAFF. In DNA form, the CDR3 reads TGCGCCAGCAGCGTTGCTACAGGGGCGAACACTGAAGCTTTCTTT.

The V call is TRBV30, the J call TRBJ2-7; D unclear. V dropped 0 bases and J dropped 1 base, with 10 bases sitting between them. The CDR3 length is 14 residues. The germline CDR1 and CDR2 sequences are GTSNPN and SVGIG (reference sequence). CDR3 in amino acids: CAWSVDRRSYEQYF. CDR3 DNA sequence: TGTGCCTGGAGTGTAGATCGCCGGTCCTACGAGCAGTACTTC.

This chain joins TRBV5-6 and TRBJ2-1, with D tentatively TRBD1 (6 bases). V lost 6 bases to trimming and J lost 2 bases, with 15 bases between them. Germline assignment: CDR1 SGHDT and CDR2 YYEEEE. CDR3 length equals 15 residues. The CDR3 loop is CASNLRGSTYNEQFF. The CDR3 DNA follows: TGTGCCAGCAACCTAAGGGGGTCAACCTACAATGAGCAGTTCTTC. Based on the CDR3 plus reference TRBV5-6 and TRBJ2-1, the full variable domain is DAGVTQSPTHLIKTRGQQVTLRCSPKSGHDTVSWYQQALGQGPQFIFQYYEEEERQRGNFPDRFSGHQFPNYSSELNVNALLLGDSALYLCASNLRGSTYNEQFFGPGTRLTVL.

V and J are TRBV5-8 and TRBJ1-1; D is perhaps TRBD1 (6 bases). The germline gives CDR1 SGHTS, CDR2 YDEGEE. The CDR3 is made up of 16 amino acids. Trimming removed 0 bases from V and 6 bases from J, with 18 bases in between. CDR3 coding DNA: TGTGCCAGCAGCTTGGGAAGGGGGTGGGGAGCGGCTGAAGCTTTCTTT. This translates into CASSLGRGWGAAEAFF.

This clone was detected only once. V gene TRBV11-2 combines with J gene TRBJ1-2; no clear D gene. Germline values: CDR1 SGHAT, CDR2 FQNNGV. The CDR3 is 13 residues long. V was pared by 4 bases and J by 4 bases, with 10 bases between. The CDR3: CASSSRLIYGYTF. CDR3 DNA: TGTGCCAGCAGCTCACGACTTATCTATGGCTACACCTTC.

The rearrangement joins TRBV13 to TRBJ2-5; 9 bases line up with TRBD2. The assigned J gene may be wrong: the sequence end matches TRBJ2-7 better. Germline CDR1 reads PRHDT; CDR2 reads FYEKMQ (reference sequence). The CDR3 contains 16 residues. The CDR3 loop is CASSLEGASGTNEQYF. In DNA, the CDR3 is TGTGCCAGCAGCTTAGAAGGGGCTAGCGGGACCAACGAGCAGTACTTC.

This chain connects TRBV28 to TRBJ1-5; 9 nucleotides line up with TRBD1. The CDR3 covers 10 residues. CDR1 is MDHEN, CDR2 SYDVKM, per germline. CDR3 nucleotide sequence: TGTGGGACAGGGGATCTTCCCCAGCATTTT. Translating gives CGTGDLPQHF.

This chain links TRBV27 with TRBJ1-1; weak D call: TRBD1 (5 bases). From germline, CDR1 is MNHEY and CDR2 SMNVEV (reference sequence). V shed 6 bases and J shed 0 bases, with 17 bases lying between them. There are 16 residues in the CDR3. The CDR3 spells CASSRDLLGVNTEAFF. As DNA, the CDR3 is TGTGCCAGCAGCCGTGACCTTTTAGGGGTGAACACTGAAGCTTTCTTT.

The genes are TRBV28 and TRBJ2-7; 11 bases fit TRBD1. J was trimmed by 3 bases and V by 2 bases; bases with no gene match: 9. Germline V gene lookup returns CDR1 MDHEN and CDR2 SYDVKM. The CDR3 covers 17 residues. The CDR3 DNA follows: TGTGCCAGCAGTTTACTCGATTTTGGGACAGGGGGCTACGAGCAGTACTTC. It translates to CASSLLDFGTGGYEQYF.

The chain recombines TRBV19 with TRBJ2-2, with D hard to call. Germline V gives CDR1 LNHDA, CDR2 SQIVND (reference sequence). V lost 1 base and J lost 4, with 4 bases in between. The CDR3 is made up of 13 amino acids. The CDR3 loop is CASSIGSTGELFF. The CDR3 DNA reads TGTGCCAGTAGTATAGGGAGCACCGGGGAGCTGTTTTTT.

The chain joins TRBV6-5 to TRBJ1-3; 7 bases agree with TRBD1. The germline CDR1 and CDR2 sequences are MNHEY and SVGAGI. V shed 4 bases, J shed 4 bases, and the junction held 7 bases outside the gene matches. The CDR3 contains 15 residues. The CDR3 loop reads CASSSIAGGGNTIYF. For the CDR3, the DNA is TGTGCCAGCAGTTCGATCGCAGGGGGAGGAAACACCATATATTTT.

The J gene is TRBJ2-7, the V gene TRBV11-2; 9 bases are a match to TRBD2. The CDR3 has 13 amino acids. V shed 2 bases, J shed 5 bases, and the junction held 1 base outside the gene matches. CDR1 and CDR2 (germline): SGHAT, FQNNGV. CDR3 sequence: CASSLRLADEQYF. The CDR3 region has the DNA TGTGCCAGCAGCTTACGACTAGCGGACGAGCAGTACTTC.

On this clone itself: A read error may produce the germline difference seen at one junction end. The chain joins TRBV6-4 to TRBJ1-1; D may be TRBD1 (6 bases). This CDR3 is 14 amino acids long. Germline loops: CDR1 MRHNA, CDR2 SNTAGT. The CDR3 DNA reads as TGTGCCAGCAGTGAAGGGGGGAGTGACGTTCGAAGATTATTT. It specifies CASSEGGSDVRRLF.

The chain is built from TRBV7-9 and TRBJ2-6, with 9 nucleotides matching TRBD1. The germline V gene encodes CDR1 SEHNR and CDR2 FQNEAQ (reference sequence). This CDR3 is 16 amino acids long. V dropped 5 bases and J dropped 3; count of bases not matched to a gene: 5. CDR3 sequence: CASSATGGDGANVLTF. Here the CDR3 DNA reads TGTGCCAGCAGCGCCACAGGGGGCGATGGGGCCAACGTCCTGACTTTC.

This clone was counted a few times. The V call is TRBV4-1, the J call TRBJ1-1; D is undetermined. Between the trimmed V and J ends, which lost 1 base and 2 bases, there was a span of 8 bases. The CDR3 loop spans 14 amino acids. CDR1 is MGHRA, CDR2 YSYEKL, per germline. The CDR3 here is CASSQANRNTEAFF. The CDR3 DNA reads TGCGCCAGCAGCCAAGCAAACAGAAACACTGAAGCTTTCTTT.

The chain couples TRBV5-1 to TRBJ2-3; 8 bases align to TRBD1. Unmatched junction bases numbered 12, after V lost 1 base and J lost 8 bases. CDR1 and CDR2 from the germline V gene are SGHRS and YFSETQ. This CDR3 has 16 residues. In nucleotides, the CDR3 is TGCGCCAGCAGCTTGATTCTCGGACAGGGCGGAGGTACGCAGTATTTT. As protein: CASSLILGQGGGTQYF.